A selection of T cell receptor beta chains follows, all from one sample in a study of T cells in Graves' hyperthyroidism and ophthalmopathy. A single record per CDR3 protein comes from TCRdb applying MiXCR to the multiplex PCR reads. Here the sample spans around 400,000 distinct CDR3 sequences, roughly 15% being singletons. Sequenced material: blood. The source of these receptors is a woman aged 55-70 years with Graves' ophthalmopathy. Each CDR3 is given with its conserved first and last residue. Fields, in order: D gene, clone size, V gene, J gene, CDR3 DNA, CDR3 protein. The D gene is left open where the match is weak. A row's size may be missing; if present it is once, few, many or a size class.

>TRBD2|many|TRBV5-8|TRBJ2-3
TGTGCCAGCAGCTTGGGGCTAGCGGGGTCGAGCACAGATACGCAGTATTTT
CASSLGLAGSSTDTQYF
>.|few|TRBV28|TRBJ1-5
TGTGCCAGCAGGGGAGGGGGGGAGCCCCAGCATTTT
CASRGGGEPQHF
>.|many|TRBV6-1|TRBJ2-1
TGTGCCAGCATGCTAACCGGGACGGTCTACAATGAGCAGTTCTTC
CASMLTGTVYNEQFF
>TRBD1|many|TRBV20-1|TRBJ2-5
TGCAGTGCTAGAGACAGGGGGCCCCAAGAGACCCAGTACTTC
CSARDRGPQETQYF
>.|few|TRBV9|TRBJ2-2
TGTGCCAGCAGCGTCTTTGGCACCGGGGAGCTGTTTTTT
CASSVFGTGELFF
>.|many|TRBV28|TRBJ1-2
TGTGCCAGCAGTACCCCCGGGGACTTCTTTGGCTACACCTTC
CASSTPGDFFGYTF
>TRBD2|many|TRBV30|TRBJ2-1
TGTGCCTCGATTCCTAGCGGGACCTACAATGAGCAGTTCTTC
CASIPSGTYNEQFF
>.|.|TRBV10-1|TRBJ2-7
TGCGCCACCCGGGGCGAGCAGTACTTC
CATRGEQYF
>.|many|TRBV7-2|TRBJ2-2
TGTGCCAGCAGCATCTACGGGACCTCCGGGGAGCTGTTTTTT
CASSIYGTSGELFF
>.|.|TRBV4-2|TRBJ1-3
TGTGCCAGCAGCCAAGTTACTGGAGGAATGGGGGGAAACACCATATATTTT
CASSQVTGGMGGNTIYF
>.|few|TRBV19|TRBJ1-1
TGTGCCAGTAGTATCGGAAAGAACACTGAAGCTTTCTTT
CASSIGKNTEAFF
>TRBD1|many|TRBV7-2|TRBJ2-4
TGTGCCAGCAGCTCGATTAACAGACAGGGGGAGAAAAACATTCAGTACTTC
CASSSINRQGEKNIQYF
>.|few|TRBV7-2|TRBJ2-2
TGTGCCAGCAGCTTTGGGAAATGGGCGGACACCGGGGAGCTGTTTTTT
CASSFGKWADTGELFF
>TRBD2|many|TRBV20-1|TRBJ2-5
TGCAGTGCTAGAGATCTGGGACTAGCGGGAGGGCAGATAGAGACCCAGTACTTC
CSARDLGLAGGQIETQYF
>TRBD1|few|TRBV25-1|TRBJ2-7
TGTGCCAGCAGTGCCATGGGGACAGGTCGCAAGCAGTACTTC
CASSAMGTGRKQYF
>.|many|TRBV14|TRBJ2-1
TGTGCCAGCAGCCCCGTCCCTGGGGTCCCCTACAATGAGCAGTTCTTC
CASSPVPGVPYNEQFF
>TRBD2|many|TRBV27|TRBJ2-1
TGTGCCAGCAGTTTAAGGGGACTAGTAAATGAGCAGTTCTTC
CASSLRGLVNEQFF
>.|many|TRBV28|TRBJ2-7
TGTGCCAGCACCCTAGACAGGCCACCCTACGAGCAGTACTTC
CASTLDRPPYEQYF
>.|many|TRBV20-1|TRBJ2-7
TGCAGTGCTGAACGGGCGGGTATGTCCCCCTCCGAGCAGTACTTC
CSAERAGMSPSEQYF
>.|.|TRBV6-1|TRBJ2-4
TGTGCCAGCAGTCCCCTTACCGGAGGTCTCGCCAAAAACATTCAGTACTTC
CASSPLTGGLAKNIQYF
>.|.|TRBV6-1|TRBJ2-5
TGTGCCAGCAGTGAAGTGTGGACAGACCAAGAGACCCAGTACTTC
CASSEVWTDQETQYF
>.|many|TRBV28|TRBJ2-1
TGTGCCAGCAGGCGGGACACTTCCCCCCCCTACAATGAGCAGTTCTTC
CASRRDTSPPYNEQFF
>.|few|TRBV12-5|TRBJ2-1
TGTGCTAGTGGTCCTGACGGAGGTCCCCACAATGAGCAGTTCTTC
CASGPDGGPHNEQFF
>TRBD2|.|TRBV28|TRBJ2-1
TGTGCCAGCAGAACTAGCGGGAGGGCCCGGAATGAGCAGTTCTTC
CASRTSGRARNEQFF
>TRBD2|few|TRBV9|TRBJ2-3
TGTGCCAGCAGCGTAGATCTAGCGGACACAGATACGCAGTATTTT
CASSVDLADTDTQYF
>.|.|TRBV28|TRBJ2-7
TGTGCCAGCGGCGGGGTAGGGGGCGCTTTCTCCTACGAGCAGTACTTC
CASGGVGGAFSYEQYF
>.|many|TRBV15|TRBJ2-2
TGTGCCACCTCCTTACAAGCCGGGAGCACCGGGGAGCTGTTTTTT
CATSLQAGSTGELFF
>TRBD2|many|TRBV12-3/TRBV12-4|TRBJ2-3
TGTGCCAGCAGTTTCCAGGGACTAGTCAAGGGTACGCAGTATTTT
CASSFQGLVKGTQYF
>.|many|TRBV28|TRBJ2-7
TGTGCCAGCAGTTTACCGGTTTACGAGCAGTACTTC
CASSLPVYEQYF
>.|many|TRBV20-1|TRBJ2-5
TGCAGTGCTAGAAAGTCTAGCCGCGAGACCCAGTACTTC
CSARKSSRETQYF
>.|many|TRBV10-3|TRBJ1-6
TGTGCCATCCGTTGGACAGCTGAGAATTCACCCCTCCACTTT
CAIRWTAENSPLHF
>TRBD2|many|TRBV7-9|TRBJ2-1
TGTGCCAGCAGCCCCTACGCGGCTAGCGGGAGTGGCGAGCAGTTCTTC
CASSPYAASGSGEQFF
>.|.|TRBV7-8|TRBJ1-1
TGTGCCAGCAGCCCCCACACTGAAGCTTTCTTT
CASSPHTEAFF
>.|.|TRBV28|TRBJ2-1
TGTGCCAGCAGTCCCCCGGGACAAATCTCCTACAATGAGCAGTTCTTC
CASSPPGQISYNEQFF
>TRBD2|few|TRBV20-1|TRBJ2-5
TGCAGTGCCCCCCCGGGACTAGCGGGACAAGAGACCCAGTACTTC
CSAPPGLAGQETQYF
>TRBD2|few|TRBV5-1|TRBJ2-1
TGCGCCAGCACGATCGGGACTAAAGGCGAGCAGTTCTTC
CASTIGTKGEQFF
>.|few|TRBV19|TRBJ2-7
TGTGCCAGTAGGTTGGGCTCCCGGGGCGAGCAGTACTTC
CASRLGSRGEQYF
>.|many|TRBV2|TRBJ2-2
TGTGCCAGCAGTGTCCTCCCGAACACCGGGGAGCTGTTTTTT
CASSVLPNTGELFF
>.|few|TRBV10-3|TRBJ2-3
TGTGCCATCAGTGAAGGGAATACGCAGTATTTT
CAISEGNTQYF
>.|.|TRBV19|TRBJ1-5
TGTGCCAGTAGGGAGGGGACTAATCAGCCCCGGCATTTT
CASREGTNQPRHF
>TRBD1|many|TRBV19|TRBJ1-5
TGTGCCAGTAGGAGGACAGGGTTGAGCAATCAGCCCCAGCATTTT
CASRRTGLSNQPQHF
>.|many|TRBV11-3|TRBJ2-1
TGTGCCAGCAGCTTAGATCTTAGCGCGAGAGAGCAGTTCTTC
CASSLDLSAREQFF
>TRBD2|.|TRBV28|TRBJ2-1
TGTGCCAGCAGCTTCGGGGGGAGAGGGTTCTACAATGAGCAGCTCTTC
CASSFGGRGFYNEQLF
>.|many|TRBV18|TRBJ1-4
TGTGCCAGCTCATCAGGACAACGGGAAAAACTGTTTTTT
CASSSGQREKLFF
>TRBD1|.|TRBV5-6|TRBJ1-6
TGTGCCAGCAGCTTTGGGACAGGGGGCCGCGGGGATTCACCCCTCCACTTT
CASSFGTGGRGDSPLHF
>.|.|TRBV7-9|TRBJ2-1
TGTGCCACCCAGGGCAAAGGGGCAGTCTACAATGAGCAGTTCTTC
CATQGKGAVYNEQFF
>TRBD2|many|TRBV7-9|TRBJ2-5
TGTGCCAGCAGCTCCCTCCTAGCGGGAGTCCAAGAGACCCAGTACTTC
CASSSLLAGVQETQYF
>TRBD2|.|TRBV13|TRBJ2-5
TGTGCCAGCAGCTCGCTTTTACTAGCGGGAGAAAGAGAGACCCAGTACTTC
CASSSLLLAGERETQYF
>TRBD2|.|TRBV5-4|TRBJ2-1
TGTGCCAGCAGCCCCACCTTTAGCGGGAGTCCCTACAATGAGCAGTTCTTC
CASSPTFSGSPYNEQFF
>TRBD2|many|TRBV27|TRBJ2-7
TGTGCCAGCAGTTCCTACTTGCTAGCGGGAGTGCGCGAGCAGTACTTC
CASSSYLLAGVREQYF
>TRBD2|many|TRBV11-2|TRBJ2-5
TGTGCCAGCAGCTACCGAGCGGGAGTTGAAGAGACCCAGTACTTC
CASSYRAGVEETQYF
>.|.|TRBV6-1|TRBJ2-7
TGTGCCAGCAGTGGCGTCGCCTACGAGCAGTACTTC
CASSGVAYEQYF
>TRBD2|.|TRBV15|TRBJ2-5
TGTGCCACCCGGGACCGACTAGCGGGAACCTGGGGGACCCAGTACTTC
CATRDRLAGTWGTQYF
>.|few|TRBV20-1|TRBJ2-7
TGCAGTGCCACACACGGATACGAGCAGTACTTC
CSATHGYEQYF